Below, one T cell receptor beta chain is given with its context. Its matching antigen is unknown. Construction of the TCRbeta library involved unique molecular identifiers. MiXCR, run by TCRdb on the PCR reads, gives a single entry per CDR3 protein. Among hundreds of thousands of distinct CDR3 sequences listed, roughly 14% were seen once. This record comes from a study of T-cell reconstitution after alpha-beta-depleted transplantation in children. The study's findings and limits: T-cell counts and diversity at one year post-transplant came mainly from newly produced T cells. Surviving recipient cells, namely T cells and thymic progenitors, were the source of high day-60 TCRbeta diversity in some patients.

The CDR3 runs 14 residues. The V and J ends lost 0 bases and 5 bases respectively, with 10 bases between them. Germline V gene data show CDR1 as GTSNPN and CDR2 as SVGIG (reference sequence). The chain carries TRBV30 and TRBJ2-2; D is undetermined. The sequencing here drew on PBMCs, taken before TCRalphabeta/CD19-depleted stem cell transplant. The source of this sequence is a girl aged 2 to 10 with congenital amegakaryocytic thrombocytopenia, due to receive a stem cell transplant. CDR3 protein: CAWSVMARTGELFF. CDR3 nucleotide sequence: TGTGCCTGGAGTGTAATGGCTCGGACCGGGGAGCTGTTTTTT.